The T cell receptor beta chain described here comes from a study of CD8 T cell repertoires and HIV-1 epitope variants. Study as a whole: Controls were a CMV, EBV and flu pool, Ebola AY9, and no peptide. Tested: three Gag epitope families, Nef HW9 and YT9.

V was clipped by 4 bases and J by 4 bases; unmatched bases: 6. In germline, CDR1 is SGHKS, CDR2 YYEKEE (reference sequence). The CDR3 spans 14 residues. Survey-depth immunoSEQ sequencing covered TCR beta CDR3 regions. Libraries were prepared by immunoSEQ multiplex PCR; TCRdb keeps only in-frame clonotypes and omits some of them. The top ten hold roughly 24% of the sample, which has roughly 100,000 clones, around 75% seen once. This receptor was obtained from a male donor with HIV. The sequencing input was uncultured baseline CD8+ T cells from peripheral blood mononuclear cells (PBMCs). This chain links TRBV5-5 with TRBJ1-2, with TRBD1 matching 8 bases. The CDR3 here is CASSRTGSVYGYTF. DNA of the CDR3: TGTGCCAGCAGCCGGACAGGGAGTGTCTATGGCTACACCTTC.